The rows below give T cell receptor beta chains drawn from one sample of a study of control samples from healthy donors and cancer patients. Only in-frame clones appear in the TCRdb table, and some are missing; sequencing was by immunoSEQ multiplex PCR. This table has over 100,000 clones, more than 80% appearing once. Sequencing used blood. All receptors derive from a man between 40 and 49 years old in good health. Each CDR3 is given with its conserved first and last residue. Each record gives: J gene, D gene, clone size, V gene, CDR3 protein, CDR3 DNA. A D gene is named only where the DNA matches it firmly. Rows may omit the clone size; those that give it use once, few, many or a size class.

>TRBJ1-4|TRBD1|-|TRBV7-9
CASSLRTGSEKLFF
TGTGCCAGCAGCTTAAGGACAGGGAGTGAAAAACTGTTTTTT
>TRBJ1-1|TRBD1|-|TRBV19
CASSIDPRTGEAFF
TGTGCCAGTAGTATAGACCCCAGGACAGGGGAAGCTTTCTTT
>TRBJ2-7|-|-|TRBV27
CASSLTQGFGASYEQYF
TGTGCCAGCAGTTTAACCCAGGGTTTTGGGGCGTCCTACGAGCAGTACTTC
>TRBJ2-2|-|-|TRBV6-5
CATPTGLNTGELFF
TGTGCCACCCCTACAGGATTGAACACCGGGGAGCTGTTTTTT
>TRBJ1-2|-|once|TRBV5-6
CASSLQGMSLGGYTF
TGTGCCAGCAGCCTCCAAGGGATGAGTTTGGGGGGCTACACCTTC
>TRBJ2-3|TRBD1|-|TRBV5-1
CASRPQGPSTDTQYF
TGCGCCAGCAGGCCACAGGGGCCGAGCACAGATACGCAGTATTTT
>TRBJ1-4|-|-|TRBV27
CASSLSWGPNEKLFF
TGTGCCAGCAGTTTATCTTGGGGGCCTAATGAAAAACTGTTTTTT
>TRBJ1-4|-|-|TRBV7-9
CASSLDSFEKLFF
TGTGCCAGCAGCTTAGATAGTTTTGAAAAACTGTTTTTT
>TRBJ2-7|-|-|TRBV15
CATSRDGGPDEQYF
TGTGCCACCAGCAGAGATGGGGGTCCGGACGAGCAGTACTTC
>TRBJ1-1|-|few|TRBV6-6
CASSRGQRNTEAFF
TGTGCCAGCAGCCGGGGGCAGAGGAACACTGAAGCTTTCTTT
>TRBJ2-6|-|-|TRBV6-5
CASSRLSGANVLTF
TGTGCCAGCAGTCGACTATCTGGGGCCAACGTCCTGACTTTC
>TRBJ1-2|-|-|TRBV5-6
CASSLNRNYGYTF
TGTGCCAGCAGCTTAAACAGGAACTATGGCTACACCTTC
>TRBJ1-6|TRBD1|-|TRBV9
CASGQGADASPLHF
TGTGCCAGCGGACAGGGGGCCGATGCTTCACCCCTCCACTTT
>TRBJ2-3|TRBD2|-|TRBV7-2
CASSWSSGGWVQYF
TGTGCCAGCAGCTGGTCCAGCGGGGGGTGGGTGCAGTATTTT
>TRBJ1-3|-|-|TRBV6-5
CASSLARTSSGNTIYF
TGTGCCAGCAGTTTAGCACGGACAAGCTCTGGAAACACCATATATTTT
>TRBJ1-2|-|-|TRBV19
CASSRDGNYGYTF
TGTGCCAGTAGTAGGGACGGGAACTATGGCTACACCTTC
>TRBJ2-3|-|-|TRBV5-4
CASSLGPAPGKDTQYF
TGTGCCAGCAGCTTGGGTCCGGCACCTGGGAAAGATACGCAGTATTTT
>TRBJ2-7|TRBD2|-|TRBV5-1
CASSLGAASGGYEQYF
TGCGCCAGCAGTTTGGGGGCGGCTAGCGGGGGCTACGAGCAGTACTTC
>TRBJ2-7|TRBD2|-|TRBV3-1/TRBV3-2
CASSRGPLAGGEQYF
TGTGCCAGCAGCCGAGGTCCCCTAGCGGGGGGTGAGCAGTACTTC
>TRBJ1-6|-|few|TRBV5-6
CASSLDGVNNSPLHF
TGTGCCAGCAGTTTGGATGGGGTAAATAATTCACCCCTCCACTTT
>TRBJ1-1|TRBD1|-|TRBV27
CASNPLPGQERNTEAFF
TGTGCCAGCAACCCCCTACCGGGACAGGAAAGGAACACTGAAGCTTTCTTT
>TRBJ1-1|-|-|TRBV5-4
CASSLAQEGNTEAFF
TGTGCCAGCAGCTTGGCACAGGAGGGGAACACTGAAGCTTTCTTT
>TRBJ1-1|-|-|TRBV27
CASSFSVNTEAFF
TGTGCCAGCAGTTTCTCAGTGAACACTGAAGCTTTCTTT
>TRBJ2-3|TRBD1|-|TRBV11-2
CASSSSTRQGTQYF
TGTGCCAGCAGCTCCTCAACCCGACAGGGAACGCAGTATTTT
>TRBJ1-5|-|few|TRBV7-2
CASSSTYYQPQHF
TGTGCCAGCAGCTCAACCTACTATCAGCCCCAGCATTTT
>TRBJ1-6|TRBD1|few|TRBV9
CASSAPGQGGSPLHF
TGTGCCAGCAGCGCACCGGGACAGGGTGGATCACCCCTCCACTTT
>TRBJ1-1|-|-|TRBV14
CASSPGVRGSEAFF
TGTGCCAGCAGCCCGGGAGTAAGGGGCTCTGAAGCTTTCTTT
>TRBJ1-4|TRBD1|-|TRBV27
CATRMAYRTGVGEKLFF
TGTGCCACCAGAATGGCCTACCGGACAGGGGTGGGTGAAAAACTGTTTTTT
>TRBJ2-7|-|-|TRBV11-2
CASSQGPIEYF
TGTGCCAGCAGCCAGGGACCGATAGAGTACTTC
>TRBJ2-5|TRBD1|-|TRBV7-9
CASSFPGQGAGETQYF
TGTGCCAGCAGCTTCCCGGGACAGGGGGCGGGGGAGACCCAGTACTTC
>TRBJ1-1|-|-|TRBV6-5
CASSWVTGWRAFF
TGTGCCAGCAGTTGGGTAACAGGGTGGCGAGCTTTCTTT
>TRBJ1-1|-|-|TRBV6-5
CASQAGTEAFF
TGTGCCAGCCAGGCCGGCACTGAAGCTTTCTTT
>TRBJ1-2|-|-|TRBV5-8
CASSPQARETYGYTF
TGTGCCAGCAGCCCACAGGCCCGGGAGACCTATGGCTACACCTTC
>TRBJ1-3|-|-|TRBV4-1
CASSQDVVTGNTIYF
TGCGCCAGCAGCCAAGATGTGGTTACTGGAAACACCATATATTTT
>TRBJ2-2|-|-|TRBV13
CASSPRSWAGELFF
TGTGCCAGCAGCCCGCGTTCGTGGGCCGGGGAGCTGTTTTTT
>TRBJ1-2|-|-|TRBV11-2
CASSLGLLTETF
TGTGCCAGCAGCTTAGGGCTACTAACAGAAACCTTC
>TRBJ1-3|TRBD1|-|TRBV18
CASSPGQGTTWGNTIYF
TGTGCCAGCTCACCCGGACAGGGTACAACGTGGGGAAACACCATATATTTT
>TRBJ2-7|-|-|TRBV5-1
CASSLQTGATYEQYF
TGCGCCAGCAGCCTACAGACAGGAGCTACCTACGAGCAGTACTTC
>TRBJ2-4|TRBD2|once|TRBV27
CASARGGRLENIQYF
TGTGCCAGCGCGCGGGGGGGTCGTCTCGAAAACATTCAGTACTTC
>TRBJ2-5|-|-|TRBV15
CATSKNREGEETQYF
TGTGCCACCAGCAAAAACAGGGAAGGGGAGGAGACCCAGTACTTC
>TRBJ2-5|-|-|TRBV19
CASRKGQTYQETQYF
TGTGCCAGCAGAAAAGGACAGACGTACCAAGAGACCCAGTACTTC
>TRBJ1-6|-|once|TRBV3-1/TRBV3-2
CASSPQDNSPLHF
TGTGCCAGCAGCCCCCAGGATAATTCACCCCTCCACTTT
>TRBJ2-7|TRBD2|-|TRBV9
CASSERDYGSYEQYF
TGTGCCAGCAGCGAACGGGACTATGGATCCTACGAGCAGTACTTC
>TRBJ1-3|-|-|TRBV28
CASSPTYSGNTIYF
TGTGCCAGCAGTCCAACCTACTCTGGAAACACCATATATTTT
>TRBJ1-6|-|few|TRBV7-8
CASSLEEYYSPLHF
TGTGCCAGCAGCTTAGAAGAGTACTATTCACCCCTCCACTTT
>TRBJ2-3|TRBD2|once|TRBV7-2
CASSSTSGGAMDTQYF
TGTGCCAGCAGCTCGACTAGCGGGGGGGCCATGGATACGCAGTATTTT
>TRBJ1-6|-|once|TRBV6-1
CASSEYTPSNSPLHF
TGTGCCAGCAGTGAATATACCCCTTCTAATTCACCCCTCCACTTT
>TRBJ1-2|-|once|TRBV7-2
CASSLGGNYGYTF
TGTGCCAGCAGCTTAGGGGGCAACTATGGCTACACCTTC
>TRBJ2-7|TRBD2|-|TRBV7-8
CASSLKAGAAYEQYF
TGTGCCAGCAGCTTAAAAGCGGGGGCGGCCTACGAGCAGTACTTC
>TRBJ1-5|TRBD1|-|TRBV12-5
CASGLDAQGGNQPQHF
TGTGCTAGTGGTTTGGATGCACAGGGGGGCAATCAGCCCCAGCATTTT
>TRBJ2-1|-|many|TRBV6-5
CASQGRGSSYNEQFF
TGTGCCAGCCAGGGACGGGGAAGCTCCTACAATGAGCAGTTCTTC